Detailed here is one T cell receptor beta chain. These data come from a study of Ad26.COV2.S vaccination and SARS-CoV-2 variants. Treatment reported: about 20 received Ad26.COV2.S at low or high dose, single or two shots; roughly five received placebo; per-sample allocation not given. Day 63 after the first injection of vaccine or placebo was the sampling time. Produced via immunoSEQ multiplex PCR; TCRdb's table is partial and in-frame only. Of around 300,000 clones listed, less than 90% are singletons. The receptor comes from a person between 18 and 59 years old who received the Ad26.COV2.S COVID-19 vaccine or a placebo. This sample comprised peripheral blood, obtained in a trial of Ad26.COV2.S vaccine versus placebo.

The CDR3 protein is CASTMTPGVNTEAFF. As DNA, the CDR3 is TGTGCCAGCACCATGACGCCAGGAGTGAACACTGAAGCTTTCTTT. The J gene is TRBJ1-1, the V gene TRBV6-5, with D unresolved. The CDR3 has 15 amino acids. Trimming removed 7 bases from V and 0 bases from J, with 15 bases in between. In germline, CDR1 is MNHEY, CDR2 SVGAGI.